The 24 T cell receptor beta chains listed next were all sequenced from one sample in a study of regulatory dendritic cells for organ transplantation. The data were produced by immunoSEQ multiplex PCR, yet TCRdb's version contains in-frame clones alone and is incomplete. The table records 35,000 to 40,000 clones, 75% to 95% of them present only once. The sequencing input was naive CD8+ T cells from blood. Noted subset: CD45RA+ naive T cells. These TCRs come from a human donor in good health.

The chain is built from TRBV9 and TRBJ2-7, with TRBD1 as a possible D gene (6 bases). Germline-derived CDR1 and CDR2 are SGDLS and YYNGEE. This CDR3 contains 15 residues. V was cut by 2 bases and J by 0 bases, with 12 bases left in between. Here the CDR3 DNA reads TGTGCCAGCAGCGTGGCCCGGGACAACTCCTACGAGCAGTACTTC. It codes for CASSVARDNSYEQYF.

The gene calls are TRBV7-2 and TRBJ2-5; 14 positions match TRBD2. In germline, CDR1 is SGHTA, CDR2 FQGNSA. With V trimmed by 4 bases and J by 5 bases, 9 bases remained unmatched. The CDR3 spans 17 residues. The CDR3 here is CASSSFRTSGRQETQYF. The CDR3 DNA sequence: TGTGCCAGCAGCTCATTTCGGACTAGCGGGAGGCAGGAGACCCAGTACTTC.

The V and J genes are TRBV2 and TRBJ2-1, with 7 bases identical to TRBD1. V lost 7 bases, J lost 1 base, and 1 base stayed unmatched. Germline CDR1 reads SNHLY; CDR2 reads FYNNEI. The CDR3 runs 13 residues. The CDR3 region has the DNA TGTGCCAGCAAGGGGGCATCCTACAATGAGCAGTTCTTC. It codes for CASKGASYNEQFF.

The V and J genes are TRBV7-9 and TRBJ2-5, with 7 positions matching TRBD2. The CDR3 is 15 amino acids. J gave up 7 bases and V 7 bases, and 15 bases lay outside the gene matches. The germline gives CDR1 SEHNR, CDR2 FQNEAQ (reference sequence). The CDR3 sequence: CASIPRSGTGSTQYF. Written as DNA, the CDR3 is TGTGCCAGCATCCCTCGAAGCGGGACCGGGTCGACCCAGTACTTC.

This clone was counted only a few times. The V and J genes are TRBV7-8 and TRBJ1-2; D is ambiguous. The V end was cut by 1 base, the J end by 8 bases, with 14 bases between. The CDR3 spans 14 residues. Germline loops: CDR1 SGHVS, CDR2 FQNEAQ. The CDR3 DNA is TGTGCCAGCAGCTTAGTGGGAGGACGAGACGGCTACACCTTC. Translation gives CASSLVGGRDGYTF.

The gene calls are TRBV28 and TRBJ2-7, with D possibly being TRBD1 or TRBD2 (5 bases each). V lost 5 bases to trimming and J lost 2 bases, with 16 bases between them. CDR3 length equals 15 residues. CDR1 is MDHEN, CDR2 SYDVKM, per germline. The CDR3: CASSATGTVAYEQYF. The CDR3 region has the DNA TGTGCCAGCAGTGCAACCGGGACGGTCGCCTACGAGCAGTACTTC.

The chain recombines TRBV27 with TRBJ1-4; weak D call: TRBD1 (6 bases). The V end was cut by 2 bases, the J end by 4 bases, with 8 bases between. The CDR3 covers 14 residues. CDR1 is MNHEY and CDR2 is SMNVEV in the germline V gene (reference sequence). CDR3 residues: CASSLTRGNEKLFF. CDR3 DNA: TGTGCCAGCAGTTTAACCAGGGGTAATGAAAAACTGTTTTTT.

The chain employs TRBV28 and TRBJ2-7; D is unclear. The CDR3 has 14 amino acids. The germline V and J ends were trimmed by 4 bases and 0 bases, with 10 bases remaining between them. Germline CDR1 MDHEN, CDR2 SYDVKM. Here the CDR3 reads CASSSIIGSYEQYF. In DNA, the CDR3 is TGTGCCAGCAGTTCCATTATCGGCTCCTACGAGCAGTACTTC.

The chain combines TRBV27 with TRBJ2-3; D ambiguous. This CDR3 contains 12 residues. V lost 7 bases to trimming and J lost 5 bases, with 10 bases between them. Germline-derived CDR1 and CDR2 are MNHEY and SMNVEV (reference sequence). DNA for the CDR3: TGTGCCAGCAATTACCCAGGAGATACGCAGTATTTT. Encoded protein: CASNYPGDTQYF.

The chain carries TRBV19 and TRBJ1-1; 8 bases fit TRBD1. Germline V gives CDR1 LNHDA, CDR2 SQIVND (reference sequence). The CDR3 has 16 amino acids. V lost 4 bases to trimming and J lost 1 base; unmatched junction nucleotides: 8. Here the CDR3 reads CASSNIWGQENTEAFF. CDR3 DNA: TGTGCCAGTAGTAATATTTGGGGACAGGAGAACACTGAAGCTTTCTTT.

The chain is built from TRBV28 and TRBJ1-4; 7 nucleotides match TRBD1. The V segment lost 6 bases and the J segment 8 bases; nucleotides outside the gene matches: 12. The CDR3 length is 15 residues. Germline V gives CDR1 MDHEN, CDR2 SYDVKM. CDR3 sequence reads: CASSPRWDSKEKLFF. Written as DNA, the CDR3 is TGTGCCAGCAGCCCTCGGTGGGACAGTAAGGAAAAACTGTTTTTT.

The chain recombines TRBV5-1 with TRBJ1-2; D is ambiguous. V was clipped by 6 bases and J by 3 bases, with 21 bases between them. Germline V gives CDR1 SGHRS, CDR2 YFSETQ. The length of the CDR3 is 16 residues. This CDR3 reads CASMEPGQSPYYGYTF. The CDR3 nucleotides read TGCGCCAGCATGGAACCGGGCCAATCACCCTACTATGGCTACACCTTC.

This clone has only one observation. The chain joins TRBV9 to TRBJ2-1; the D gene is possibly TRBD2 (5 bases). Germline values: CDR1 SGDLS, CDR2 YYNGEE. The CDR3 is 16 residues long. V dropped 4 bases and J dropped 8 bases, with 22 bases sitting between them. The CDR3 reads CASSPPGLPSRDEQFF. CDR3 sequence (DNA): TGTGCCAGCAGCCCCCCGGGCCTCCCCTCGAGGGATGAGCAGTTCTTC. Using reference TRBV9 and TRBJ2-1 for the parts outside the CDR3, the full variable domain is DSGVTQTPKHLITATGQRVTLRCSPRSGDLSVYWYQQSLDQGLQFLIQYYNGEERAKGNILERFSAQQFPDLHSELNLSSLELGDSALYFCASSPPGLPSRDEQFFGPGTRLTVL.

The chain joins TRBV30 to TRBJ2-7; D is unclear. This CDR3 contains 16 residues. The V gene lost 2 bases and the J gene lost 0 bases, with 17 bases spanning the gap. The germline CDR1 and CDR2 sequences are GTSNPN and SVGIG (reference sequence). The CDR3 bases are TGTGCCTGGAGTCAGTACGGTCGCCGGAGCTCCTACGAGCAGTACTTC. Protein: CAWSQYGRRSSYEQYF.

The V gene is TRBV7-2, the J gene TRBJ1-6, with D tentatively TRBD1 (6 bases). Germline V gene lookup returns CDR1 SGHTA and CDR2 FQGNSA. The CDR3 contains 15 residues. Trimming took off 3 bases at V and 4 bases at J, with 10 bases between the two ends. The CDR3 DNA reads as TGTGCCAGCAGCTTCTGGACAGATTATAATTCACCCCTCCACTTT. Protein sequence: CASSFWTDYNSPLHF.

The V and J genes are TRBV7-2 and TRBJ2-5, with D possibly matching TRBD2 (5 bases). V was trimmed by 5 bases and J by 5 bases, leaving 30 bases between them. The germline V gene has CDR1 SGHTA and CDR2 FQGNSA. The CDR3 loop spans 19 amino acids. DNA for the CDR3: TGTGCCAGCAGCCGAGAGAGCCCCCAGACGGAGAGGGCTTGGGAGACCCAGTACTTC. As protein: CASSRESPQTERAWETQYF. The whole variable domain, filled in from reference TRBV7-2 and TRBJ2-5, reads GAGVSQSPSNKVTEKGKDVELRCDPISGHTALYWYRQSLGQGLEFLIYFQGNSAPDKSGLPSDRFSAERTGGSVSTLTIQRTQQEDSAVYLCASSRESPQTERAWETQYFGPGTRLLVL.

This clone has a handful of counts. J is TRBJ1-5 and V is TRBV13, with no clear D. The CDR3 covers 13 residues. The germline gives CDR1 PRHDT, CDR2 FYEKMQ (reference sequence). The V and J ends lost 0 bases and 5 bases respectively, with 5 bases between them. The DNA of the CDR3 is TGTGCCAGCAGCTTAGGTAGGGATCAGCCCCAGCATTTT. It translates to CASSLGRDQPQHF.

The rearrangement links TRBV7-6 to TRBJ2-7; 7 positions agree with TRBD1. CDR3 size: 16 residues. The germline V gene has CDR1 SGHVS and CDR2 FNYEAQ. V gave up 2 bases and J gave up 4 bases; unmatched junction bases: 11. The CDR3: CASSLRMGTDLYEQYF. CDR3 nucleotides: TGTGCCAGCAGCTTACGGATGGGGACAGACCTGTACGAGCAGTACTTC.

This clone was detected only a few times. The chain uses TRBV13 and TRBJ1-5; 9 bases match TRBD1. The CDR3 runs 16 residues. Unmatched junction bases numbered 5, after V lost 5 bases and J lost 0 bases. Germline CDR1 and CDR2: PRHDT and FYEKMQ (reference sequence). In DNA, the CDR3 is TGTGCCAGCAGCAAAACAGGGGGCCGTAGCAATCAGCCCCAGCATTTT. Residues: CASSKTGGRSNQPQHF. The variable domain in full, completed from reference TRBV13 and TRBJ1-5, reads AAGVIQSPRHLIKEKRETATLKCYPIPRHDTVYWYQQGPGQDPQFLISFYEKMQSDKGSIPDRFSAQQFSDYHSELNMSSLELGDSALYFCASSKTGGRSNQPQHFGDGTRLSIL.

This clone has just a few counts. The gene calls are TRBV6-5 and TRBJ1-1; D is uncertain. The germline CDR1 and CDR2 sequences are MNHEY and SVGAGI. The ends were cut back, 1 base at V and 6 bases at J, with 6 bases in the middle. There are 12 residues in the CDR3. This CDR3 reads CASSYYGAEAFF. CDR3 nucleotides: TGTGCCAGCAGTTACTACGGGGCTGAAGCTTTCTTT.

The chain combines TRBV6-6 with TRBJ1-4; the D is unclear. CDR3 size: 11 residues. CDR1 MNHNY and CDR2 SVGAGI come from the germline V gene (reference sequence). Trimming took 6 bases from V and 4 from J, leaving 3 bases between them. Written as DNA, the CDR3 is TGTGCCAGCAGCCTTAATGAAAAACTGTTTTTT. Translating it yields CASSLNEKLFF.

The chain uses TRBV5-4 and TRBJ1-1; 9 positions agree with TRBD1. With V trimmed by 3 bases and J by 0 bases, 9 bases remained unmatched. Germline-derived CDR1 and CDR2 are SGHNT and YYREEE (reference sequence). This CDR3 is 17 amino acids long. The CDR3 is CASSSLPGTGMNTEAFF. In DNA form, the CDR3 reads TGTGCCAGCAGCTCCCTACCCGGGACAGGGATGAACACTGAAGCTTTCTTT.

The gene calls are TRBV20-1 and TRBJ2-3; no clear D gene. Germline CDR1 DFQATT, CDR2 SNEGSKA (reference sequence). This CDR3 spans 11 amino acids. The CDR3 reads CTGWSADTQYF. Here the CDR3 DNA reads TGCACCGGGTGGAGTGCTGATACGCAGTATTTT.

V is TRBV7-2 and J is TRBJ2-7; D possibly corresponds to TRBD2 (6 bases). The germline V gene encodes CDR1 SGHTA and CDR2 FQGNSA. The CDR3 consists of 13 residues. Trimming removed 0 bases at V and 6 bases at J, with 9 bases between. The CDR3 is CASSLAGAGEQYF. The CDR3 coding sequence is TGTGCCAGCAGCTTAGCGGGAGCGGGCGAGCAGTACTTC.